The 21 T cell receptor beta chains presented below share a single source sample, sequenced in a study of identical twins. TCRdb re-analysed the 5' RACE reads in MiXCR, keeping a single row per CDR3 protein. The data hold around 530,000 distinct CDR3 sequences, with about 15% observed a single time. This sample was shared with a second study, whose subject was yellow fever vaccine responses in identical twins.

The specimen was CD4+ T cells sorted from blood. These receptors all stem from a young woman in good health.

This clonotype was picked up a small number of times. This chain joins TRBV7-2 and TRBJ2-5; D unclear. Germline-derived CDR1 and CDR2 are SGHTA and FQGNSA. Trimming removed 2 bases from V and 5 bases from J, with 9 bases in between. This CDR3 has 13 amino acids. The CDR3 sequence: CASSLYAYETQYF. The CDR3 nucleotides are TGTGCCAGCAGCTTATATGCGTATGAGACCCAGTACTTC.

This clonotype was detected ten times or more. The chain has TRBV20-1 and TRBJ1-6, with D maybe TRBD1 (5 bases). Trimming took 6 bases from V and 10 from J, leaving 16 bases between them. The CDR3 spans 13 residues. Germline CDR1 is DFQATT and CDR2 is SNEGSKA (reference sequence). The CDR3 reads CSARGGAGSPLHF. Here the CDR3 DNA reads TGCAGTGCAAGGGGCGGGGCAGGCTCACCCCTCCACTTT.

This clonotype was seen more than once but under ten times. The chain employs TRBV20-1 and TRBJ2-5; D might be TRBD2 (6 bases). The germline V and J ends were trimmed by 2 bases and 5 bases, with 18 bases remaining between them. The CDR3 extends over 15 amino acids. Germline V gives CDR1 DFQATT, CDR2 SNEGSKA (reference sequence). The CDR3 DNA reads TGCAGTGCTAGACGTTGGTTAGCGGAGGTGGAGACCCAGTACTTC. This codes for CSARRWLAEVETQYF.

This clonotype came up a few times. This chain links TRBV27 with TRBJ1-2; TRBD1 is a possible D gene (5 bases). Trimming removed 5 bases from V and 4 bases from J, with 17 bases in between. The CDR3 spans 15 residues. CDR1 MNHEY and CDR2 SMNVEV come from the germline V gene (reference sequence). The CDR3 loop reads CASSGQAGLGYGYTF. DNA of the CDR3: TGTGCCAGCAGTGGACAAGCAGGGCTTGGCTATGGCTACACCTTC.

This clonotype was detected only a few times. V gene TRBV20-1 combines with J gene TRBJ2-7; the match to TRBD1 covers 9 bases. Trimming at V came to 6 bases and at J to 4 bases, leaving 7 bases not matched to a gene. CDR1 and CDR2 from the germline V gene are DFQATT and SNEGSKA (reference sequence). This CDR3 is built from 13 residues. CDR3 DNA sequence: TGCAGTGCCCAGCGGGACAGGGCTTACGAGCAGTACTTC. It codes for CSAQRDRAYEQYF.

This clonotype was seen at least ten times. The chain joins TRBV5-1 to TRBJ2-5, with D perhaps matching TRBD1 (5 bases). V gave up 5 bases and J gave up 1 base, with 12 bases separating them. The CDR3 sequence is 14 residues long. Looked up from germline, CDR1 is SGHRS and CDR2 is YFSETQ. CDR3 sequence reads: CASSPRDSQETQYF. In DNA, the CDR3 is TGCGCCAGCAGTCCACGAGACAGCCAAGAGACCCAGTACTTC.

This chain links TRBV5-5 with TRBJ2-5; D remains unclear. CDR1 and CDR2 from the germline V gene are SGHKS and YYEKEE (reference sequence). The CDR3 runs to 13 residues. The V end was cut by 1 base, the J end by 2 bases, with 6 bases between. CDR3 protein: CASSLLRQETQYF. CDR3 DNA: TGTGCCAGCAGCTTGCTGAGACAAGAGACCCAGTACTTC.

The chain uses TRBV20-1 and TRBJ1-3; the D is unclear. Looked up from germline, CDR1 is DFQATT and CDR2 is SNEGSKA (reference sequence). The CDR3 spans 13 residues. The V gene lost 1 base and the J gene lost 4 bases, with 8 bases spanning the gap. The CDR3 nucleotides are TGCAGTGCTAGAGGTTCGGGAGGAAACACCATATATTTT. This translates into CSARGSGGNTIYF.

This clonotype was observed a handful of times. V gene TRBV4-2 combines with J gene TRBJ2-1; TRBD2 agrees at 13 bases. This CDR3 contains 16 residues. The ends lost 0 bases at V and 9 bases at J; junction bases unmatched: 5. The germline V gene encodes CDR1 LGHNA and CDR2 YNFKEQ. The CDR3 loop is CASSQDRGLAGTEQFF. CDR3 sequence (DNA): TGTGCCAGCAGCCAAGATAGGGGACTAGCGGGAACTGAGCAGTTCTTC.

The CDR3 sequence is CASSPGVGQPQHF. As DNA, the CDR3 is TGTGCCAGCTCACCAGGGGTTGGGCAGCCCCAGCATTTT. This chain joins TRBV18 and TRBJ1-5; D uncertain. This CDR3 is built from 13 residues. CDR1 and CDR2 from the germline V gene are KGHSH and LQKENI. Trimming cost V 2 bases and J 7 bases, with 9 bases left between them.

The chain combines TRBV29-1 with TRBJ1-2; 8 nucleotides line up with TRBD1. V lost 4 bases to trimming and J lost 7 bases; unmatched junction nucleotides: 11. Germline V gene sequence: CDR1 SQVTM, CDR2 ANQGSEA. The CDR3 sequence is 14 residues long. The CDR3 here is CSVGWEQQGGGYTF. As DNA, the CDR3 is TGCAGCGTTGGTTGGGAGCAACAGGGGGGTGGCTACACCTTC.

The chain couples TRBV5-1 to TRBJ2-7; D may match TRBD1 or TRBD2 (5 bases each). This CDR3 has 16 amino acids. Germline CDR1 reads SGHRS; CDR2 reads YFSETQ. Trimming cost V 0 bases and J 0 bases, with 13 bases left between them. CDR3 DNA: TGCGCCAGCAGCTTGGCCCCCGGGACGACCTCCTACGAGCAGTACTTC. Amino acid sequence: CASSLAPGTTSYEQYF.

This clonotype occurred a few times. The chain combines TRBV15 with TRBJ2-5; D call uncertain. Between the trimmed V and J ends, which lost 0 bases and 5 bases, there was a span of 7 bases. CDR1 and CDR2 from the germline V gene are LNHNV and YYDKDF (reference sequence). CDR3 length: 13 amino acids. The CDR3 here is CATSRDFKETQYF. CDR3 sequence (DNA): TGTGCCACCAGCAGAGATTTCAAGGAGACCCAGTACTTC.

The V call is TRBV2, the J call TRBJ1-2; no clear D. Per germline, CDR1 SNHLY and CDR2 FYNNEI. This CDR3 region has 14 residues. The V and J ends lost 3 bases and 4 bases respectively, with 12 bases between them. The DNA of the CDR3 is TGTGCCAGCAGTGAGCGGCAGTCCCTCTATGGCTACACCTTC. It specifies CASSERQSLYGYTF.

This clonotype has more than one count but fewer than ten. This chain links TRBV6-1 with TRBJ2-3; D uncertain. CDR3 length equals 14 residues. Looked up from germline, CDR1 is MNHNS and CDR2 is SASEGT. Between the trimmed V and J ends, which lost 4 bases and 9 bases, there was a span of 17 bases. Written as DNA, the CDR3 is TGTGCCAGCAGTGTAAGCACCAATTCGGAGACGCAGTATTTT. It yields the protein CASSVSTNSETQYF.

This clonotype appeared a few times. The V call is TRBV2, the J call TRBJ2-1, with TRBD1 identical over 11 bases. CDR3 size: 15 residues. V shed 2 bases, J shed 9 bases, and the junction held 6 bases outside the gene matches. Germline V gives CDR1 SNHLY, CDR2 FYNNEI. This CDR3 reads CASSESGQGAGEQFF. CDR3 bases: TGTGCCAGCAGTGAAAGTGGACAGGGGGCAGGTGAGCAGTTCTTC.

This clonotype was detected a few times. The chain recombines TRBV29-1 with TRBJ2-7; 10 positions agree with TRBD2. The CDR3 totals 15 residues. Germline-derived CDR1 and CDR2 are SQVTM and ANQGSEA. V was clipped by 4 bases and J by 3 bases; unmatched bases: 9. CDR3 coding DNA: TGCAGCGTTGCCACTAGCGGGGCCCCCCGCTACGAGCAGTACTTC. It yields the protein CSVATSGAPRYEQYF.

In this sample, this clonotype turned up a few times. J is TRBJ2-1 and V is TRBV7-9, with 12 bases lining up with TRBD2. Germline lookup yields CDR1 SEHNR and CDR2 FQNEAQ (reference sequence). The junction had 6 bases not matched to a gene; V was cut back by 3 bases and J by 6 bases. This CDR3 spans 16 amino acids. For the CDR3, the DNA is TGTGCCAGCAGCTTTCTGACTAGCGGGGGACTCAATGAGCAGTTCTTC. This codes for CASSFLTSGGLNEQFF.

The chain employs TRBV28 and TRBJ2-1, with 13 bases fitting TRBD2. The CDR3 is 17 residues long. Germline V gene sequence: CDR1 MDHEN, CDR2 SYDVKM. The trim removed 6 bases at V and 7 bases at J, leaving 12 bases unmatched. CDR3 loop: CASRPVGGLAGKNEQFF. In DNA, the CDR3 is TGTGCCAGCAGACCCGTGGGGGGACTAGCGGGGAAAAATGAGCAGTTCTTC.

The genes are TRBV11-2 and TRBJ1-1, with D possibly being TRBD1 (5 bases). The CDR3 totals 14 residues. V was pared by 5 bases and J by 1 base, with 11 bases between. The germline V gene encodes CDR1 SGHAT and CDR2 FQNNGV. DNA of the CDR3: TGTGCCAGCAGCCGAGCGGGGGAGAACACTGAAGCTTTCTTT. Protein: CASSRAGENTEAFF. Full variable domain (outside the CDR3, taken from reference TRBV11-2 and TRBJ1-1): EAGVAQSPRYKIIEKRQSVAFWCNPISGHATLYWYQQILGQGPKLLIQFQNNGVVDDSQLPKDRFSAERLKGVDSTLKIQPAKLEDSAVYLCASSRAGENTEAFFGQGTRLTVV.

Ten or more counts support this clonotype. The J gene is TRBJ2-5, the V gene TRBV12-3 or TRBV12-4; weak D call: TRBD1 (6 bases). The CDR3 spans 15 residues. With 5 bases removed from V and 1 base from J, the gap between germline ends came to 14 bases. The CDR3 nucleotides read TGTGCCAGCAGTCTTGCTTCAGGGGTCCAAGAGACCCAGTACTTC. Protein product: CASSLASGVQETQYF.